The 20 T cell receptor beta chains below come from one sample, sequenced in a study of shared clonotypes between healthy human individuals. Assay: immunoSEQ multiplex PCR; the TCRdb copy retains only in-frame clones and omits some. The repertoire includes roughly 590,000 clones, about 95% of them detected once, and approximately 0.1% sits in the top ten. Terminally differentiated effector memory CD45RA+ cells were excluded from the naive CD8 cells, which were CD45RO-negative and positively selected for CCR7. The source material was naive CD8+ T cells sorted from blood. All receptors derive from a woman in her 30s in good health.

The chain has TRBV5-6 and TRBJ1-2, with 7 bases fitting TRBD1. V shed 6 bases and J 5 bases; nucleotides not matched to a gene: 7. Germline CDR1 is SGHDT and CDR2 is YYEEEE. The CDR3 consists of 13 residues. The DNA of the CDR3 is TGTGCCAGCAAAGCGACAGGGTCGTATGGCTACACCTTC. It encodes CASKATGSYGYTF.

A single count supports this clone. V and J are TRBV9 and TRBJ2-1, with D uncertain. With 3 bases removed from V and 0 bases from J, the gap between germline ends came to 4 bases. Germline lookup yields CDR1 SGDLS and CDR2 YYNGEE. This CDR3 is built from 13 residues. The CDR3 protein is CASSGYSYNEQFF. The CDR3 DNA sequence: TGTGCCAGCAGCGGGTACTCCTACAATGAGCAGTTCTTC.

The V call is TRBV30, the J call TRBJ1-1; unclear D gene. The CDR3 loop spans 14 amino acids. In germline, CDR1 is GTSNPN, CDR2 SVGIG (reference sequence). V was shortened by 0 bases and J by 0 bases, with 8 bases between the two germline ends. The CDR3 loop is CAWSVLVVNTEAFF. DNA for the CDR3: TGTGCCTGGAGTGTACTGGTGGTGAACACTGAAGCTTTCTTT. Drawing the rest from reference TRBV30 and TRBJ1-1, the complete variable domain is SQTIHQWPATLVQPVGSPLSLECTVEGTSNPNLYWYRQAAGRGLQLLFYSVGIGQISSEVPQNLSASRPQDRQFILSSKKLLLSDSGFYLCAWSVLVVNTEAFFGQGTRLTVV.

The chain joins TRBV7-8 to TRBJ2-5; tentative D call: TRBD2 (5 bases). Germline lookup yields CDR1 SGHVS and CDR2 FQNEAQ. The CDR3 covers 13 residues. The V end lost 3 bases, the J end lost 12 bases, and 17 bases lay between the germline ends. Here the CDR3 reads CASSLRGSLVEYF. The CDR3 DNA reads as TGTGCCAGCAGCTTGCGCGGGTCGCTAGTTGAGTACTTC.

In regard to this clone: Other DNA sequences in the same sample also yield this CDR3. CDR3 in DNA: TGTGCCAGCAGCTTAACCGGCTACGAGCAGTACTTC. This sequence encodes CASSLTGYEQYF. This chain joins TRBV7-9 and TRBJ2-7; D call uncertain. The CDR3 consists of 12 residues. Germline V lookup: CDR1 SEHNR, CDR2 FQNEAQ (reference sequence). Between the trimmed V and J ends, which lost 2 bases and 3 bases, there was a span of 5 bases.

V and J are TRBV19 and TRBJ2-7, with D possibly called TRBD1 or TRBD2 (5 bases each). The CDR3 extends over 14 amino acids. Germline lookup yields CDR1 LNHDA and CDR2 SQIVND (reference sequence). V lost 5 bases to trimming and J lost 4 bases, with 15 bases between them. The CDR3 nucleotides read TGTGCCAGTAGTTTTTGGGACGGGGCATACGAGCAGTACTTC. This sequence encodes CASSFWDGAYEQYF.

This clone appeared a single time. The rearrangement links TRBV6-1 to TRBJ2-5; D is unresolved. This CDR3 has 14 residues. V dropped 7 bases and J dropped 0 bases, with 12 bases sitting between them. Germline V gene sequence: CDR1 MNHNS, CDR2 SASEGT. The CDR3 sequence: CASKATAYQETQYF. DNA for the CDR3: TGTGCCAGCAAGGCCACGGCTTACCAAGAGACCCAGTACTTC.

J is TRBJ1-2 and V is TRBV5-1; 8 positions match TRBD1. Germline loops: CDR1 SGHRS, CDR2 YFSETQ. Trimming removed 3 bases from V and 4 bases from J; junction bases left unmatched: 11. This CDR3 is built from 16 residues. The CDR3 region has the DNA TGCGCCAGCAGCTGGACCGAGGGCAGGGGGCCCTATGGCTACACCTTC. Encoded protein: CASSWTEGRGPYGYTF. Based on the CDR3 plus reference TRBV5-1 and TRBJ1-2, the full variable domain is KAGVTQTPRYLIKTRGQQVTLSCSPISGHRSVSWYQQTPGQGLQFLFEYFSETQRNKGNFPGRFSGRQFSNSRSEMNVSTLELGDSALYLCASSWTEGRGPYGYTFGSGTRLTVV.

The rearrangement links TRBV9 to TRBJ1-3; D might be TRBD1 (6 bases). This CDR3 spans 15 amino acids. Trimming took off 3 bases at V and 2 bases at J, with 12 bases between the two ends. Germline CDR1 and CDR2: SGDLS and YYNGEE. In DNA form, the CDR3 reads TGTGCCAGCAGCGCACAAAGGGACACTGGAAACACCATATATTTT. As protein: CASSAQRDTGNTIYF.

The CDR3 protein is CASSDLAGFEQFF. CDR3 bases: TGCGCCAGCAGTGATCTAGCGGGCTTTGAGCAGTTCTTC. J is TRBJ2-1 and V is TRBV10-2; 8 nucleotides agree with TRBD2. The trim removed 3 bases at V and 9 bases at J, leaving 4 bases unmatched. CDR3 length: 13 residues. CDR1 WSHSY and CDR2 SAAADI come from the germline V gene.

J is TRBJ2-2 and V is TRBV4-1; 9 nucleotides align to TRBD2. The V segment lost 3 bases and the J segment 6 bases; nucleotides outside the gene matches: 2. The CDR3 consists of 14 residues. Germline loops: CDR1 MGHRA, CDR2 YSYEKL. The CDR3 DNA sequence: TGCGCCAGCAGCCAGGGACTAGCATCCGGGGAGCTGTTTTTT. It encodes CASSQGLASGELFF.

This clone was found once. This chain joins TRBV6-5 and TRBJ2-1; TRBD2 matches 8 bases. Looked up from germline, CDR1 is MNHEY and CDR2 is SVGAGI. The CDR3 extends over 14 amino acids. V lost 3 bases and J lost 10; bases outside the gene matches: 8. For the CDR3, the DNA is TGTGCCAGCAGTTATAGTGCGGGAGGCGGAGAGCAGTTCTTC. Protein sequence: CASSYSAGGGEQFF.

V gene TRBV7-3 combines with J gene TRBJ2-1; TRBD2 matches at 9 bases. Trimming at V came to 0 bases and at J to 8 bases, leaving 11 bases not matched to a gene. The CDR3 length is 17 residues. In germline, CDR1 is SGHTA, CDR2 FQGTGA. DNA of the CDR3: TGTGCCAGCAGCTTAACACCGGGACTAGCCGCGACCCATGAGCAGTTCTTC. It encodes CASSLTPGLAATHEQFF.

CDR3 amino acids: CASSATYEQYF. In DNA form, the CDR3 reads TGTGCCAGCAGTGCGACCTACGAGCAGTACTTC. The chain joins TRBV6-5 to TRBJ2-7; D not certain. Germline values: CDR1 MNHEY, CDR2 SVGAGI. The CDR3 loop spans 11 amino acids. V shed 5 bases and J shed 2 bases, with 4 bases lying between them.

The V and J genes are TRBV5-4 and TRBJ1-2, with no clear D. The CDR3 covers 15 residues. Germline CDR1 and CDR2: SGHNT and YYREEE (reference sequence). Trimming took off 1 base at V and 0 bases at J, with 10 bases between the two ends. This CDR3 reads CASSLYSASNYGYTF. Here the CDR3 DNA reads TGTGCCAGCAGCTTGTACAGTGCGTCTAACTATGGCTACACCTTC.

CDR3 amino acids: CASSYGRDYGYTF. DNA for the CDR3: TGTGCCAGCAGTTACGGACGAGACTATGGCTACACCTTC. The rearrangement joins TRBV27 to TRBJ1-2, with D uncertain. CDR1 and CDR2 (germline): MNHEY, SMNVEV (reference sequence). This CDR3 contains 13 residues. V gave up 4 bases and J gave up 3 bases, with 9 bases separating them.

This clone was recorded a few times. The chain carries TRBV11-2 and TRBJ1-1; D uncertain. The CDR3 runs 12 residues. V lost 1 base and J 6 bases, leaving 6 bases between the germline ends. Germline assignment: CDR1 SGHAT and CDR2 FQNNGV. The CDR3 DNA is TGTGCCAGCAGCTTAGGGCGCCCTGAAGCTTTCTTT. This codes for CASSLGRPEAFF.

This chain links TRBV11-2 with TRBJ2-5; 7 positions match TRBD1. Trimming took 4 bases from V and 4 from J; bases not matched to a gene: 9. Germline CDR1 reads SGHAT; CDR2 reads FQNNGV. The CDR3 extends over 15 amino acids. CDR3 residues: CASSSEGGSSETQYF. As DNA, the CDR3 is TGTGCCAGCAGCTCCGAAGGGGGCTCTTCAGAGACCCAGTACTTC.

This chain connects TRBV29-1 to TRBJ2-3; 11 bases fit TRBD2. The CDR3 is 16 residues long. Trimming at V came to 8 bases and at J to 7 bases, leaving 17 bases not matched to a gene. Germline V lookup: CDR1 SQVTM, CDR2 ANQGSEA. In DNA form, the CDR3 reads TGCAGCTTTACCGGGACTAGCGGACCCCGGGAGAATACGCAGTATTTT. It is translated as CSFTGTSGPRENTQYF.

This CDR3 is CASSEPYSPYEQYF. CDR3 sequence (DNA): TGTGCCAGCAGTGAACCGTACAGTCCATACGAGCAGTACTTC. This chain uses TRBV2 with TRBJ2-5; D remains unclear. The end of the DNA fits TRBJ2-7 better, so the J call may be wrong. The CDR3 runs 14 residues. The germline V gene has CDR1 SNHLY and CDR2 FYNNEI.